This TCR beta chain was identified in a study of RUNX1 and TCR beta rearrangement in T-cell leukemia (dated by TCRdb to 2020 to 2021). Turning to the overall study: The study compared TCR beta rearrangements and CDR3 junctions in some 13 T-ALLs carrying mono-allelic acquired RUNX1 mutations versus roughly 11 RUNX1 wildtype T-ALLs. GRAALL-2003 and GRAALL-2005 were the multicentric trials. The RUNX1 wildtype T-ALLs were chosen to have at least incomplete clonal TCR beta rearrangements, which allowed D1 segments to be compared with D2 segments. TCR beta rearrangements in human T-ALL were analyzed for comparison with findings from a Runx1 knockout mouse model. RUNX1 wildtype T-ALLs were matched for an immature maturation arrest stage, defined by absent cytoplasmic or surface TCR beta protein. In the mutated group, every RUNX1 mutation was heterozygous, with approximately nine located in the Runt homology domain and three in the transactivation domain. The maturation arrest stages of RUNX1-mutated T-ALLs were more diverse, with some cases arrested before the onset of TCR beta rearrangement. RUNX1 mutation status of the T-ALL cases had been determined in an earlier study. Genomic DNA was subjected to EuroClonality multiplex PCR, after which TCR rearrangements were assessed by Genescan analysis. The paper's findings and limits, for the study overall: A smaller share of RUNX1-mutated T-ALLs had clonal TCR beta rearrangements (roughly 60%) than has been reported for T-ALL in general (over 75%). No significant difference in TCR beta D1 segment usage was found between RUNX1-mutated (roughly 83%) and wildtype (61%) T-ALL clonal rearrangements. RUNX1-mutated and wildtype T-ALLs showed similar TCR beta J1 cluster usage, with no significant difference. Because too few clonal rearrangements were available, TCR beta CDR3 length and D segment truncation in T-ALLs could not be evaluated.

For oncotyping and quantification of minimal residual disease, T-ALL samples were taken at diagnosis from children and adults treated according to protocol. The method was PCR. The listed sequencing device is Illumina MiSeq. TCR beta DJ and VDJ rearrangements were characterized by next generation amplicon sequencing. As for how the authors treated the data: Amplicon sequencing data were analyzed with the Vidjil software to identify clonal TCR beta rearrangements. Characteristics of TCR beta rearrangements in the RUNX1-mutated versus wildtype groups were compared using two-tailed Fisher exact tests. The public reads were reprocessed in TCRdb via fastp at Q25 and MiXCR, keeping in-frame beta chains. Every entry covers one CDR3 protein and lists the most common genes and DNA from its rows. The V and J calls and clone size are TCRdb's, not the authors'. This sample has several hundred distinct CDR3 sequences in its table, and roughly 31% of those were observed once. Of the sample, approximately 40% falls within the top ten clones.

This clonotype is assessed as hyperexpanded (1% or more). Its antigen remains undetermined. No much larger clonotype is one base removed from it; base qualities were not supplied. The CDR3 goes from the cysteine to the phenylalanine over 13 residues. The retained sequence is limited to the CDR3, 39 bases, with the frame set at the first base. Looking up the germline V gene (reference sequence) yields CDR1 SGHAT and CDR2 FQDESV. V and J are truncated by 3 bases and 7 bases respectively, leaving an intervening sequence of 9 bases. The sequencing sample was made of blood. This TCR was sampled from a male donor with T-cell acute lymphoblastic leukemia. The rearranged chain carries TRBV11-1 and TRBJ2-2, and the D gene may be TRBD1, 6 bases matching. The bases read TGTGCCAGCAGCTTCCCAGGGGACGGGGAGCTGTTTTTT. Its translation is CASSFPGDGELFF.